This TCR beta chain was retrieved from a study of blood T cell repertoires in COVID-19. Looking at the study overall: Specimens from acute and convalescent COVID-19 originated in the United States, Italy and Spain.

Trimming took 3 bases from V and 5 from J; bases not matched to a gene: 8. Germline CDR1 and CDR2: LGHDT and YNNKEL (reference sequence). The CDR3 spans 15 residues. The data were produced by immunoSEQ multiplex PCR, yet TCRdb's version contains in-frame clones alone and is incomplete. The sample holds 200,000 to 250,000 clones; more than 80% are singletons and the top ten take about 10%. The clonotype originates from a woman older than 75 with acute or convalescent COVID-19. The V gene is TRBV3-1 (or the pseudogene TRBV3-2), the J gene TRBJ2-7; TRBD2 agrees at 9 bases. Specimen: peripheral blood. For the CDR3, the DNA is TGTGCCAGCAGCCAGGCTCTAGCGGGGTACGACGAGCAGTACTTC. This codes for CASSQALAGYDEQYF.